The rows below give T cell receptor beta chains drawn from one sample of a study of blood T cell repertoires in COVID-19. TCRdb keeps only in-frame clones here, not all; method: immunoSEQ multiplex PCR. The table shows 140,000 to 150,000 clones, with around 80% occurring only once. The specimen was peripheral blood. These TCRs come from a man between 65 and 85 years old who had recovered from COVID-19. Both conserved end residues are part of each CDR3. A D gene is named only where the DNA matches it firmly. Only part of the rows carry a size: once, few, many, or a class if the clone is expanded.

abundance	j_gene	v_gene	d_gene	CDR3nt	CDR3aa
NA	TRBJ2-3	TRBV7-7	NA	TGTGCCAGCAGCTTAGGACAGGCAGATACGCAGTATTTT	CASSLGQADTQYF
once	TRBJ2-3	TRBV7-9	TRBD2	TGTGCCAGCAGCTTGACTAGCGGTCCGGATACGCAGTATTTT	CASSLTSGPDTQYF
NA	TRBJ2-5	TRBV5-1	NA	TGCGCCAGCAGCTTCCAGGGAGGCGGAGCCCAGTACTTC	CASSFQGGGAQYF
NA	TRBJ1-4	TRBV19	TRBD1	TGTGCCACCAGACAGGGGGCGAAAACTAATGAAAAACTGTTTTTT	CATRQGAKTNEKLFF
NA	TRBJ2-3	TRBV9	NA	TGTGCCAGCAGCGCTACTAGAGCTGGGATCACAGATACGCAGTATTTT	CASSATRAGITDTQYF
NA	TRBJ2-7	TRBV6-2/TRBV6-3	TRBD2	TGTGCCAGCAGCAGACTAGCGGGGGGACCCTACGAGCAGTACTTC	CASSRLAGGPYEQYF
few	TRBJ1-5	TRBV7-2	NA	TGTGCCAGCAGCCTTGACAGATACAATCAGCCCCAGCATTTT	CASSLDRYNQPQHF
NA	TRBJ1-2	TRBV18	TRBD1	TGTGCCAGCTCACCAATACCAGGGGGGCTTAACTATGGCTACACCTTC	CASSPIPGGLNYGYTF
NA	TRBJ1-3	TRBV7-6	NA	TGTGCCAGCAGCTTAGCGGGGGCAGCAGGCTCTGGAAACACCATATATTTT	CASSLAGAAGSGNTIYF
NA	TRBJ2-3	TRBV7-7	TRBD2	TGTGCCAGCAGCTCCGGGAGGCTAGCAGATACGCAGTATTTT	CASSSGRLADTQYF
once	TRBJ1-3	TRBV7-8	TRBD1	TGTGCCAGCAGCTCAGTGGACAGGGGGCCTGGAAACACCATATATTTT	CASSSVDRGPGNTIYF
NA	TRBJ2-7	TRBV30	TRBD1	TGTGCCTGGAGTGTTAGGGGGCTCGAGCAGTACTTC	CAWSVRGLEQYF
NA	TRBJ2-1	TRBV4-1	TRBD2	TGCGCCAGCAGCCAGGACAAACTAGCGGAAGCCTACAATGAGCAGTTCTTC	CASSQDKLAEAYNEQFF
NA	TRBJ2-1	TRBV6-2/TRBV6-3	TRBD2	TGTGCCAGCAGTTACTCAAGGACTAGCGGGGGAAGTGAGCAGTTCTTC	CASSYSRTSGGSEQFF
medium-sized	TRBJ1-4	TRBV18	NA	TGTGCCAGCTCACCTAGAGGAGCAGTGGAAAAACTGTTTTTT	CASSPRGAVEKLFF
NA	TRBJ1-2	TRBV6-5	NA	TGTGCCAGCAGACTCGACGGGGAAGGTGGCTACACCTTC	CASRLDGEGGYTF
NA	TRBJ1-6	TRBV5-4	NA	TGTGCCAGCAGCTTGACAAATTCACCCCTCCACTTT	CASSLTNSPLHF
few	TRBJ2-7	TRBV18	NA	TGTGCCAGCTCCTATATATCCTACGAGCAGTACTTC	CASSYISYEQYF
NA	TRBJ2-3	TRBV4-3	TRBD2	TGCGCCAGCAGCCAAGATCTAGCGGGAGGGCCAGATACGCAGTATTTT	CASSQDLAGGPDTQYF
NA	TRBJ2-1	TRBV4-1	NA	TGCGCCAGCAGTCTCTCACCGGGAACGATAACCTACAATGAGCAGTTCTTC	CASSLSPGTITYNEQFF
few	TRBJ1-2	TRBV5-1	TRBD1	TGCGCCAGCAGCTTGGAGGGGGCCGAAGGGTATGGCTACACCTTC	CASSLEGAEGYGYTF
NA	TRBJ1-2	TRBV12-2	NA	TGTGCAAGTCGCCGAACAAACTCAGGGGTCTATGGCTACACCTTC	CASRRTNSGVYGYTF
NA	TRBJ2-7	TRBV4-2	TRBD2	TGTGCCAGCAGCCAAGAATGGCGGGAGGTATCCTACGAGCAGTACTTC	CASSQEWREVSYEQYF
once	TRBJ1-2	TRBV13	NA	TGTGCCAGCAGCTTCTGGAGAGAGTATGGCTACACCTTC	CASSFWREYGYTF
NA	TRBJ2-2	TRBV11-2	NA	TGTGCCAGCAGCCCCTCTAGGACCGGGGAGCTGTTTTTT	CASSPSRTGELFF
NA	TRBJ1-3	TRBV27	NA	TGTGCCAGCAGTCCGTCCCGGAACAGGGCTGGAAACACCATATATTTT	CASSPSRNRAGNTIYF
NA	TRBJ2-7	TRBV29-1	TRBD1	TGCAGCGTAAATGGCCTTCCGGGACAGCCCTACGAGCAGTACTTC	CSVNGLPGQPYEQYF
once	TRBJ2-4	TRBV30	TRBD1	TGTGCCTGGAGTGTATTAGGGGGCCTAGCCAAAAACATTCAGTACTTC	CAWSVLGGLAKNIQYF
NA	TRBJ1-6	TRBV18	TRBD1	TGTGCCAGCCGGTGGACAGGGGATAATTCACCCCTCCACTTT	CASRWTGDNSPLHF
NA	TRBJ2-3	TRBV24-1	TRBD2	TGTGCCACCAGTGATCAGCGGGGCCCCGGGAATACGCAGTATTTT	CATSDQRGPGNTQYF
NA	TRBJ1-1	TRBV18	NA	TGTGCCAGCTCACCGAATCGGGATCGAGCTTTCTTT	CASSPNRDRAFF